The 2 T cell receptor beta chains listed next were all sequenced from one sample in a study of beta chain features in type 1 diabetes. Since all of the isolated RNA was reverse transcribed, expressed TCRB transcripts were what got sequenced. TCRdb keeps only in-frame clones here, not all; method: immunoSEQ multiplex PCR. The sample holds approximately 150,000 clones, about 10% seen once. Sequenced sample: naive CD4+ T cells from blood. These receptors all stem from a man aged 18 to 29 in good health.

This clone was seen only a few times. The chain links TRBV4-3 to TRBJ2-7; 8 nucleotides agree with TRBD1. This CDR3 is 16 amino acids long. V gave up 3 bases and J gave up 0 bases; unmatched junction bases: 7. Germline V gene sequence: CDR1 LGHNA, CDR2 YSLEER. CDR3 nucleotide sequence: TGCGCCAGCAGCCAGGGACGGGACAGGCGCTCCTACGAGCAGTACTTC. The encoded protein is CASSQGRDRRSYEQYF.

This clone turned up a few times. The chain is built from TRBV9 and TRBJ2-5; D is undetermined. CDR1 is SGDLS and CDR2 is YYNGEE in the germline V gene. The V gene lost 0 bases and the J gene lost 8 bases, with 14 bases spanning the gap. This CDR3 has 14 amino acids. The chain's CDR3 is CASSVGTGLSTQYF. The CDR3, as DNA: TGTGCCAGCAGCGTAGGTACGGGTCTCTCAACCCAGTACTTC.